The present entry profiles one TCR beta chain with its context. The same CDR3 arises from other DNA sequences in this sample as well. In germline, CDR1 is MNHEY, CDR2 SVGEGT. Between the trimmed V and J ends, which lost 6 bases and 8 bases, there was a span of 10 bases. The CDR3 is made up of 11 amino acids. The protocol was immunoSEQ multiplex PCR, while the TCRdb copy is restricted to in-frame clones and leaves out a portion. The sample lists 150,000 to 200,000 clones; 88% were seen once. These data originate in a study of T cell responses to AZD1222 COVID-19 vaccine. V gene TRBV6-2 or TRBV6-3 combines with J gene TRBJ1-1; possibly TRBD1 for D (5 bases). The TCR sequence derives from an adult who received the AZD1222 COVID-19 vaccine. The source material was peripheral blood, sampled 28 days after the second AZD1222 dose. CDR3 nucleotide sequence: TGTGCCAGCAGCCCGGGACTCGAAGCTTTCTTT. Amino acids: CASSPGLEAFF.